Listed here are 22 T cell receptor beta chains from one sample, sequenced in a study of T cells in Graves' hyperthyroidism and ophthalmopathy. RNA transcripts gave rise to amplified TCR beta CDR3 regions. The TCR CDR3 was amplified in a first-round RT-PCR using the HTBI primer set. TCRdb analysed the multiplex PCR reads with MiXCR anew, one entry per CDR3 protein. In the table there are some 350,000 distinct CDR3 sequences, approximately 13% of which are singletons. Sequencing used blood. These receptors all stem from a woman between 35 and 50 years old with Graves' ophthalmopathy.

This clonotype has a count of ten or more. The V call is TRBV10-3, the J call TRBJ2-7; tentative D call: TRBD1 (5 bases). V was pared by 9 bases and J by 1 base, with 13 bases between. The CDR3 sequence is 13 residues long. Germline V CDR1 and CDR2: ENHRY, SYGVKD. The DNA of the CDR3 is TGTGCCATACAGGAAGGGCCTTCCTACGAGCAGTACTTC. It translates to CAIQEGPSYEQYF.

This clonotype was detected many times. One junction end does not reproduce the germline sequence, and a read error may be involved. The V and J genes are TRBV7-7 and TRBJ2-5; D not certain. Per the germline V gene, CDR1 is SSHAT and CDR2 is FNYEAQ (reference sequence). CDR3 length equals 13 residues. The CDR3, as DNA: TGTGCTAGCAGCTTGGACCTCCCGGGGACCCAGTACTTC. Protein: CASSLDLPGTQYF.

This clonotype was observed a few times. For the CDR3, the DNA is TGTGCCTGGAGCCCCAACTTCGGAGAGACCCAGTACTTC. Translating it yields CAWSPNFGETQYF. The rearrangement uses TRBV30 and TRBJ2-5, with D uncertain. V lost 3 bases and J lost 4, with 12 bases in between. The CDR3 totals 13 residues. Germline lookup yields CDR1 GTSNPN and CDR2 SVGIG (reference sequence). The full variable domain, completed using reference TRBV30 and TRBJ2-5, is SQTIHQWPATLVQPVGSPLSLECTVEGTSNPNLYWYRQAAGRGLQLLFYSVGIGQISSEVPQNLSASRPQDRQFILSSKKLLLSDSGFYLCAWSPNFGETQYFGPGTRLLVL.

This clonotype was observed a few times. This chain connects TRBV20-1 to TRBJ1-1, with 10 bases fitting TRBD1. The CDR3 is 16 amino acids. The V gene's germline CDR1 is DFQATT and CDR2 SNEGSKA (reference sequence). V trimming: 5 bases; J trimming: 4 bases; junction bases outside the gene matches: 13. The CDR3 here is CSAPGRDRGRGTEAFF. CDR3 bases: TGCAGTGCTCCCGGGCGGGACAGGGGCCGGGGCACTGAAGCTTTCTTT.

The V call is TRBV9, the J call TRBJ2-7; 8 bases are a match to TRBD2. The CDR3 sequence is 15 residues long. The germline V gene has CDR1 SGDLS and CDR2 YYNGEE. Losses at the gene ends were 0 bases for V and 7 bases for J; bases not matched to a gene: 9. This CDR3 is CASSVEAGGTGEQYF. CDR3 sequence (DNA): TGTGCCAGCAGCGTAGAGGCGGGGGGCACAGGGGAGCAGTACTTC.

The chain combines TRBV4-1 with TRBJ1-2; no clear D gene. The CDR3 length is 16 residues. The ends were cut back, 1 base at V and 4 bases at J, with 16 bases in the middle. CDR1 and CDR2 from the germline V gene are MGHRA and YSYEKL. CDR3 sequence (DNA): TGCGCCAGCAGCCAAGTAGCCGGGGTCGGGTTCTATGGCTACACCTTC. Its protein product is CASSQVAGVGFYGYTF.

This clonotype has a handful of counts. This rearrangement joins TRBV27 to TRBJ2-4, with D possibly being TRBD2 (6 bases). The CDR3 runs 16 residues. The V gene lost 4 bases and the J gene lost 0 bases, with 13 bases spanning the gap. Germline V CDR1 and CDR2: MNHEY, SMNVEV (reference sequence). In DNA, the CDR3 is TGTGCCAGCAGTTCCTTGGGCGGGAAAGCCAAAAACATTCAGTACTTC. Amino acid sequence: CASSSLGGKAKNIQYF.

This clonotype has ten or more counts. The chain has TRBV10-3 and TRBJ2-7; D is unclear. Germline CDR1 ENHRY, CDR2 SYGVKD. This CDR3 has 14 amino acids. Trimming took off 10 bases at V and 0 bases at J, with 16 bases between the two ends. CDR3 amino acids: CATTPDPSSYEQYF. The CDR3 region has the DNA TGTGCCACCACCCCCGACCCAAGCTCCTACGAGCAGTACTTC.

CDR3 nucleotide sequence: TGTGCCAGTAGTATTTCAGGGGGCGCGAACACTGAAGCTTTCTTT. It translates to CASSISGGANTEAFF. The chain has TRBV19 and TRBJ1-1; 8 nucleotides align to TRBD1. V shed 3 bases and J 1 base; nucleotides not matched to a gene: 4. The germline V gene has CDR1 LNHDA and CDR2 SQIVND (reference sequence). There are 15 residues in the CDR3.

This clonotype was counted at least ten times. The V call is TRBV20-1, the J call TRBJ2-7; the match to TRBD2 covers 9 bases. In germline, CDR1 is DFQATT, CDR2 SNEGSKA (reference sequence). J was trimmed by 5 bases and V by 3 bases; bases with no gene match: 8. The CDR3 covers 14 residues. CDR3 coding DNA: TGCAGTGCTAGCCGGGCTAGCGGGGCCGACGAGCAGTACTTC. Translating it yields CSASRASGADEQYF.

This clonotype was found many times. The genes are TRBV7-8 and TRBJ2-1, with 8 positions matching TRBD2. This CDR3 has 20 amino acids. Germline trimming cut 3 bases from V and 0 bases from J; bases unmatched to any gene: 16. CDR1 is SGHVS and CDR2 is FQNEAQ in the germline V gene. The CDR3 nucleotides read TGTGCCAGCAGCTTGGGCCTCGTTGGGGCGGGGGGATCCTCCTACAATGAGCAGTTCTTC. Protein sequence: CASSLGLVGAGGSSYNEQFF.

This clonotype was counted at least ten times. J is TRBJ1-1 and V is TRBV6-1; the D is unclear. The CDR3 length is 12 residues. Germline CDR1 is MNHNS and CDR2 is SASEGT. Trimming shortened V by 10 bases and J by 0 bases, and 9 bases separated the two germline ends. DNA for the CDR3: TGTGCCACCCGTATATTGAACACTGAAGCTTTCTTT. This gives the protein CATRILNTEAFF.

At least ten counts were recorded for this clonotype. The chain combines TRBV11-2 with TRBJ1-1; unclear D gene. Trimming took 5 bases from V and 1 from J, leaving 8 bases between them. The CDR3 totals 13 residues. From germline, CDR1 is SGHAT and CDR2 FQNNGV. CDR3 bases: TGTGCCAGCAGCCAGACCAGGAACACTGAAGCTTTCTTT. Protein product: CASSQTRNTEAFF.

This clonotype was seen ten or more times. The chain is built from TRBV6-1 and TRBJ2-3, with 9 bases identical to TRBD2. Germline V gives CDR1 MNHNS, CDR2 SASEGT. The ends lost 6 bases at V and 4 bases at J; junction bases unmatched: 14. The CDR3 extends over 17 amino acids. CDR3 coding DNA: TGTGCCAGCAGGACAAGGGGGCTAGCGGGATGGGCAGATACGCAGTATTTT. It translates to CASRTRGLAGWADTQYF.

This clonotype was seen only a few times. J is TRBJ2-1 and V is TRBV13; 12 bases align to TRBD2. CDR3 length: 14 residues. J was trimmed by 9 bases and V by 5 bases; bases with no gene match: 5. Germline values: CDR1 PRHDT, CDR2 FYEKMQ (reference sequence). The CDR3 loop is CASSLRLAGAEQFF. CDR3 nucleotides: TGTGCCAGCAGCCTAAGACTAGCGGGAGCTGAGCAGTTCTTC.

This clonotype was recorded many times. This rearrangement joins TRBV15 to TRBJ2-7; the D call may be TRBD1 or TRBD2 (5 bases each). V lost 7 bases to trimming and J lost 0 bases, with 16 bases between them. The CDR3 runs 15 residues. Germline V gene sequence: CDR1 LNHNV, CDR2 YYDKDF (reference sequence). In DNA, the CDR3 is TGTGCCACCACCAAAACGGGACGTTCCTCCTACGAGCAGTACTTC. It is translated as CATTKTGRSSYEQYF.

The sample holds many counts of this clonotype. The V call is TRBV28, the J call TRBJ1-2; no reliable D call. In germline, CDR1 is MDHEN, CDR2 SYDVKM. V shed 2 bases and J shed 8 bases, with 6 bases lying between them. CDR3 length: 11 residues. CDR3 coding DNA: TGTGCCAGCAGTTTAAGTAGGGGCTACACCTTC. Protein sequence: CASSLSRGYTF.

The sample holds many counts of this clonotype. The chain combines TRBV2 with TRBJ1-2; 7 bases agree with TRBD1. The CDR3 sequence is 13 residues long. Germline CDR1 is SNHLY and CDR2 is FYNNEI. Losses at the gene ends were 4 bases for V and 8 bases for J; bases not matched to a gene: 7. The CDR3 spells CASSGGGLEGYTF. CDR3 sequence (DNA): TGTGCCAGCAGTGGAGGGGGCCTTGAGGGCTACACCTTC.

This clonotype has at least ten counts. V gene TRBV7-8 combines with J gene TRBJ2-1, with TRBD2 matching 12 bases. The length of the CDR3 is 17 residues. Germline CDR1 reads SGHVS; CDR2 reads FQNEAQ. V gave up 5 bases and J gave up 10 bases; unmatched junction bases: 15. CDR3: CASSDLPSGGARREQFF. Written as DNA, the CDR3 is TGTGCCAGCAGCGATCTTCCTAGCGGGGGGGCCCGTCGGGAGCAGTTCTTC.

The CDR3 here is CATRGGSNQPQHF. CDR3 DNA sequence: TGCGCCACCAGGGGGGGTAGCAATCAGCCCCAGCATTTT. The J gene is TRBJ1-5, the V gene TRBV10-2; TRBD1 matches 7 bases. Germline trimming cut 10 bases from V and 0 bases from J; bases unmatched to any gene: 3. The CDR3 runs 13 residues. The germline gives CDR1 WSHSY, CDR2 SAAADI.

The sample holds many counts of this clonotype. In nucleotides, the CDR3 is TGTGCCAGCAGCCTCCGTGACTCGAACACTGAAGCTTTCTTT. The encoded protein is CASSLRDSNTEAFF. The chain combines TRBV11-2 with TRBJ1-1; no clear D. Trimming took off 5 bases at V and 1 base at J, with 11 bases between the two ends. The CDR3 is made up of 14 amino acids. CDR1 and CDR2 (germline): SGHAT, FQNNGV.

The table lists this clonotype with many counts. The chain carries TRBV6-1 and TRBJ1-4; TRBD1 is a possible D gene (5 bases). The CDR3 spans 17 residues. Per the germline V gene, CDR1 is MNHNS and CDR2 is SASEGT. V lost 2 bases, J lost 8 bases, and 21 bases lay in between. CDR3 loop: CASSEFTFGRVEEKLFF. The CDR3 DNA reads TGTGCCAGCAGTGAATTTACGTTCGGCAGGGTGGAGGAAAAACTGTTTTTT.